This record looks at one T cell receptor beta chain sequence and its context. Its antigen is still unknown. The entry originates in a study of STAT5B mutations in CD4+ large granular lymphocyte leukemia. Broader study findings: Main leukemic clonotypes were patient-specific, but roughly 25% appeared at low frequency elsewhere. Data were not HLA-matched across samples.

Some clones are missing from TCRdb's copy, which holds only in-frame ones; the method was immunoSEQ multiplex PCR. The data contain about 24,000 clones, 60% to 80% of them singletons. Trimming cost V 4 bases and J 7 bases, with 14 bases left between them. The CDR3 is 14 amino acids. Germline V gene data show CDR1 as MDHEN and CDR2 as SYDVKM. The chain recombines TRBV28 with TRBJ2-1; D may be TRBD2 (5 bases). The receptor was derived from a human donor in good health. Material: CD4+ T cells from blood buffy coats. The CDR3 nucleotides read TGTGCCAGCAGTTACAAAGGGTGGAGGAATGAGCAGTTCTTC. It translates to CASSYKGWRNEQFF.